The 12 T cell receptor beta chains below were found in one sample sequenced in a study of blood T cell repertoires in COVID-19. The assay was immunoSEQ multiplex PCR, and TCRdb's table has in-frame clones only and misses some. The sample has 180,000 or so clones; 86% are singletons. Sequenced: peripheral blood. The receptors derive from a man aged 18 to 29 with acute or convalescent COVID-19.

The rearrangement uses TRBV6-5 and TRBJ1-4; 9 bases agree with TRBD1. CDR1 is MNHEY, CDR2 SVGAGI, per germline. With 5 bases clipped from V and 6 bases from J, the junction kept 7 bases outside the gene matches. The CDR3 covers 15 residues. The CDR3 here is CASSTNTGGDEKLFF. CDR3 bases: TGTGCCAGCAGTACGAATACAGGGGGCGATGAAAAACTGTTTTTT.

The chain joins TRBV6-6 to TRBJ2-2; TRBD2 agrees at 10 bases. CDR3 length: 15 amino acids. Germline assignment: CDR1 MNHNY and CDR2 SVGAGI (reference sequence). The V gene end was trimmed by 6 bases and the J gene end by 1 base; junction bases not matched to a gene: 2. CDR3 sequence: CASSLAGGNTGELFF. The CDR3, as DNA: TGTGCCAGCAGCTTAGCGGGGGGGAACACCGGGGAGCTGTTTTTT.

This sequence joins TRBV12-5 and TRBJ1-1, with D tentatively TRBD1 (5 bases). V lost 2 bases to trimming and J lost 3 bases, with 13 bases between them. Germline assignment: CDR1 LGHNT and CDR2 FRNRAP. CDR3 length: 15 residues. DNA for the CDR3: TGTGCTAGTGGTTTGTCACGGGACTTCTACACTGAAGCTTTCTTT. Translating it yields CASGLSRDFYTEAFF.

The rearrangement links TRBV15 to TRBJ1-1; unclear D gene. Per germline, CDR1 LNHNV and CDR2 YYDKDF (reference sequence). The CDR3 covers 13 residues. V was cut by 11 bases and J by 0 bases, with 13 bases left in between. CDR3: CALLEALNTEAFF. CDR3 bases: TGTGCCCTCCTGGAGGCATTGAACACTGAAGCTTTCTTT.

A note on this clone: At one boundary the junction diverges from the germline segment, which might be a read error. The chain joins TRBV6-2 or TRBV6-3 to TRBJ1-1; no reliable D call. Germline assignment: CDR1 MNHEY and CDR2 SVGEGT. The CDR3 totals 12 residues. CDR3 sequence: CASSYPDTEAFF. In DNA, the CDR3 is TGTGCCAGCAGTTACCCCGACACCGAAGCTTTCTTT.

This clone has a single count. The rearrangement links TRBV5-1 to TRBJ2-5, with 8 bases aligning to TRBD2. Germline V gene lookup returns CDR1 SGHRS and CDR2 YFSETQ. V lost 4 bases, J lost 2 bases, and 13 bases stayed unmatched. This CDR3 comprises 17 residues. The CDR3 sequence is CASSPWGRGGPQETQYF. The CDR3 region has the DNA TGCGCCAGCAGCCCGTGGGGCCGGGGGGGACCACAAGAGACCCAGTACTTC.

V is TRBV2 and J is TRBJ1-1; D uncertain. In germline, CDR1 is SNHLY, CDR2 FYNNEI. This CDR3 contains 13 residues. V shed 6 bases and J shed 11 bases, with 19 bases lying between them. The DNA of the CDR3 is TGTGCCAGCAGAGGGAGGGTAGGAGGCGAGGCTTTCTTT. It encodes CASRGRVGGEAFF.

V is TRBV20-1 and J is TRBJ2-1; D might be TRBD1 (6 bases). This CDR3 region has 11 residues. Germline V CDR1 and CDR2: DFQATT, SNEGSKA (reference sequence). Trimming left V 4 bases short and J 7 bases short, with 8 bases between. The CDR3 nucleotides are TGCAGTGCTATCACAGGGAATGAGCAGTTCTTC. It encodes CSAITGNEQFF.

The chain links TRBV4-1 to TRBJ1-1; the D gene is possibly TRBD1 (5 bases). Trimming pared 2 bases from V and 5 bases from J, leaving 12 bases between. In germline, CDR1 is MGHRA, CDR2 YSYEKL. This CDR3 is built from 14 residues. The CDR3 spells CASSQRQFLTEAFF. Written as DNA, the CDR3 is TGCGCCAGCAGCCAAAGACAGTTTTTAACTGAAGCTTTCTTT.

V gene TRBV19 combines with J gene TRBJ2-1; D gene ambiguous. The CDR3 length is 15 residues. Per germline, CDR1 LNHDA and CDR2 SQIVND (reference sequence). Trimming took off 4 bases at V and 0 bases at J, with 10 bases between the two ends. CDR3 nucleotide sequence: TGTGCCAGTAGTAGCGGTGTGAGCTCCTACAATGAGCAGTTCTTC. Translating gives CASSSGVSSYNEQFF.

The CDR3 reads CASSPGGGWNEQFF. CDR3 sequence (DNA): TGTGCCAGCTCTCCCGGCGGGGGGTGGAATGAGCAGTTCTTC. The V call is TRBV3-1 (or the pseudogene TRBV3-2), the J call TRBJ2-1; 8 bases line up with TRBD2. With 8 bases clipped from V and 7 bases from J, the junction kept 10 bases outside the gene matches. The CDR3 is 14 amino acids. The germline V gene encodes CDR1 LGHDT and CDR2 YNNKEL (reference sequence).

The chain recombines TRBV5-1 with TRBJ2-5; the match to TRBD1 covers 11 bases. CDR3 length: 17 amino acids. The germline V gene encodes CDR1 SGHRS and CDR2 YFSETQ. With V trimmed by 0 bases and J by 3 bases, 7 bases remained unmatched. The CDR3 reads CASSLVWDRGREETQYF. For the CDR3, the DNA is TGCGCCAGCAGCTTGGTTTGGGACAGGGGGAGGGAAGAGACCCAGTACTTC.